Listed below are T cell receptor beta chains from one sample, sequenced in a study of blood T cell repertoires in COVID-19. Only in-frame clones appear in the TCRdb table, and some are missing; sequencing was by immunoSEQ multiplex PCR. In the table there are just under 250,000 clones, about 89% of which are singletons. Material for sequencing was PBMCs or T cells enriched from blood (not recorded which). These TCRs come from a woman younger than 45 who had recovered from COVID-19. Each CDR3 is given with its conserved first and last residue. A D gene is named only where the DNA matches it firmly. The size field is filled for only some rows; it gives once, few, many or a size class.

v_gene	d_gene	j_gene	abundance	CDR3aa	CDR3nt
TRBV29-1	TRBD2	TRBJ2-1	.	CSVVLTSGEQFF	TGCAGCGTTGTTCTTACTAGCGGGGAGCAGTTCTTC
TRBV24-1	TRBD1	TRBJ1-1	few	CATSDLKTGVAFF	TGTGCCACCAGTGATCTAAAGACAGGGGTGGCTTTCTTT
TRBV30	TRBD1	TRBJ1-4	.	CAWSVHRGRYPWTNEKLFF	TGTGCCTGGAGTGTACACAGGGGGCGCTACCCTTGGACTAATGAAAAACTGTTTTTT
TRBV28	TRBD1	TRBJ2-1	once	CASSPPGTGKNEQFF	TGTGCCAGCAGTCCACCCGGGACAGGCAAAAATGAGCAGTTCTTC
TRBV29-1	TRBD1	TRBJ2-3	.	CSVEDGRTGATDTQYF	TGCAGCGTTGAAGATGGGAGGACAGGGGCCACAGATACGCAGTATTTT
TRBV28	.	TRBJ2-3	.	CASLSTADTQYF	TGTGCCAGTCTGTCAACGGCAGATACGCAGTATTTT
TRBV9	TRBD2	TRBJ2-3	once	CASSVYPSGIADTQYF	TGTGCCAGCAGCGTATATCCGAGCGGGATAGCAGATACGCAGTATTTT
TRBV27	.	TRBJ1-1	.	CASSSGGFTEAFF	TGTGCCAGCAGCTCGGGGGGTTTCACTGAAGCTTTCTTT
TRBV10-1	.	TRBJ1-4	.	CAFQGSGNEKLFF	TGCGCCTTTCAGGGTTCAGGTAATGAAAAACTGTTTTTT
TRBV7-2	TRBD2	TRBJ2-1	.	CASSLSGRAYNEQFF	TGTGCCAGCAGCCTTAGCGGGAGGGCCTACAATGAGCAGTTCTTC
TRBV7-2	TRBD1	TRBJ1-2	once	CASTVRGQGSYGYTF	TGTGCCAGCACCGTTCGGGGACAGGGGTCCTATGGCTACACCTTC
TRBV27	.	TRBJ1-1	.	CASSWAVNTEAFF	TGTGCCAGCAGTTGGGCCGTGAACACTGAAGCTTTCTTT
TRBV4-2	.	TRBJ1-2	.	CASSEATANYGYTF	TGTGCCAGCAGCGAGGCGACAGCGAACTATGGCTACACCTTC
TRBV7-9	TRBD1	TRBJ2-1	.	CASSLGQGREKQFF	TGTGCCAGCAGTCTGGGACAGGGACGGGAGAAGCAGTTCTTC
TRBV3-1/TRBV3-2	TRBD1	TRBJ2-7	few	CASSQLQGTHEQYF	TGTGCCAGCAGCCAACTACAGGGGACGCACGAGCAGTACTTC
TRBV6-1	.	TRBJ1-6	.	CASSEADRDNSPLHF	TGTGCCAGCAGTGAAGCGGACAGAGATAATTCACCCCTCCACTTT
TRBV4-3	TRBD1	TRBJ1-2	.	CASSQVLRDRGREGYTF	TGCGCCAGCAGCCAAGTCTTACGGGACAGGGGCCGAGAGGGCTACACCTTC
TRBV2	.	TRBJ1-6	.	CASSRGGGVPPLHF	TGTGCCAGCTCACGCGGCGGAGGGGTTCCACCCCTCCACTTT
TRBV7-2	.	TRBJ1-1	.	CASSLVDFSRTEAFF	TGTGCCAGCAGCTTAGTCGATTTTTCCCGGACTGAAGCTTTCTTT
TRBV2	.	TRBJ2-7	.	CASSETRTRKEQYF	TGTGCCAGCAGTGAAACCCGGACAAGGAAAGAGCAGTACTTC